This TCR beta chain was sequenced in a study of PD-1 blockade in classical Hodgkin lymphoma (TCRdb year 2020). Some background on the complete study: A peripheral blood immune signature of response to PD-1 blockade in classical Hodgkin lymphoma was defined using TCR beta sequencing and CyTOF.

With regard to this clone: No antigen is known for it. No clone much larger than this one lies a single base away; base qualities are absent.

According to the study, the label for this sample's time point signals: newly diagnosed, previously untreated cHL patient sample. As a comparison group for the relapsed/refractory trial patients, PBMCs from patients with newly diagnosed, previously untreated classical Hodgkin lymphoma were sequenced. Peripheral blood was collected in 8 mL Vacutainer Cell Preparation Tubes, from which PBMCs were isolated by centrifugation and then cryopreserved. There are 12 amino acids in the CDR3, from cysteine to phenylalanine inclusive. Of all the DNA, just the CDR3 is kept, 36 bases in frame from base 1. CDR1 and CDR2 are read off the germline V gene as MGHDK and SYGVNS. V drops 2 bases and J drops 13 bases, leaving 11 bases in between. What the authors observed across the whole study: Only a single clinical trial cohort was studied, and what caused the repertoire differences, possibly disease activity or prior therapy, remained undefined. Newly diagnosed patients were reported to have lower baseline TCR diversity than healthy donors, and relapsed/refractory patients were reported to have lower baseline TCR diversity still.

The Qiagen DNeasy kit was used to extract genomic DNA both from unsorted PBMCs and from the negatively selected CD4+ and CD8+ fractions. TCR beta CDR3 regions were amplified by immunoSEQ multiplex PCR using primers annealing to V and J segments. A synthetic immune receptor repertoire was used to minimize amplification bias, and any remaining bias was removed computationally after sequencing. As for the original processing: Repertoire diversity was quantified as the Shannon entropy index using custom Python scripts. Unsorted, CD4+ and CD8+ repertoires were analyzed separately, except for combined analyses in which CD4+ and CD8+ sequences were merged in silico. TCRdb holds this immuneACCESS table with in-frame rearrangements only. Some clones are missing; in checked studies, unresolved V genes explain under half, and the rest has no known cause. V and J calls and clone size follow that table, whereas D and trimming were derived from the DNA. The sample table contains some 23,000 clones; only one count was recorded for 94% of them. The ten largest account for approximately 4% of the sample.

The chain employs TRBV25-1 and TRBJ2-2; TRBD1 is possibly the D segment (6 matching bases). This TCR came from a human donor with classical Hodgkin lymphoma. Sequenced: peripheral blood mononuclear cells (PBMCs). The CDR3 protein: CASSEGQFRLFF. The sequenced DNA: TGTGCCAGCAGTGAAGGACAGTTTCGGCTGTTTTTT. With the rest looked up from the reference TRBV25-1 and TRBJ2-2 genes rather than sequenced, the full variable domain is EADIYQTPRYLVIGTGKKITLECSQTMGHDKMYWYQQDPGMELHLIHYSYGVNSTEKGDLSSESTVSRIRTEHFPLTLESARPSHTSQYLCASSEGQFRLFFGEGSRLTVL.